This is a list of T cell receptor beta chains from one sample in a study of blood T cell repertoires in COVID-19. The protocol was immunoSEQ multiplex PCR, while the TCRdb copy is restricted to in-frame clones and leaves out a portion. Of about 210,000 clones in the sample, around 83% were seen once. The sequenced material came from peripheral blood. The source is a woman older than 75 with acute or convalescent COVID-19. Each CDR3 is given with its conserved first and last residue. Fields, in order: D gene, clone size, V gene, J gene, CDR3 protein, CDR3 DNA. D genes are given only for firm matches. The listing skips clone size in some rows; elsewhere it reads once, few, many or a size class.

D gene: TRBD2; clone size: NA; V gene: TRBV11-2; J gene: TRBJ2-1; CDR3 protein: CASSLGRLAGAVEQFF; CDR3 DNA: TGTGCCAGCAGCTTAGGTCGGCTAGCGGGAGCCGTAGAGCAGTTCTTC
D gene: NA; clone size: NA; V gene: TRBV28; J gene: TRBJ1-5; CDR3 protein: CASRDSSNQPQHF; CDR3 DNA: TGTGCCAGCAGGGACAGTAGCAATCAGCCCCAGCATTTT
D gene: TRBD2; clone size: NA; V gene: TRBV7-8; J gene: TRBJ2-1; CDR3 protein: CASSSFGTSGRAHNEQFF; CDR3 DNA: TGTGCCAGCAGCTCCTTCGGGACTAGCGGGAGGGCTCACAATGAGCAGTTCTTC
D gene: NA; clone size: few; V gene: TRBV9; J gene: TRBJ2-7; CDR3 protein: CASSAVYFGEQYF; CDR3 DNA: TGTGCCAGCAGCGCCGTGTACTTTGGCGAGCAGTACTTC
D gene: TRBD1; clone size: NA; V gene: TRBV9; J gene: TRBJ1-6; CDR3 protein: CASSVAGGRSSYNSPLHF; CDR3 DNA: TGTGCCAGCAGCGTAGCAGGGGGCCGGAGCTCCTATAATTCACCCCTCCACTTT
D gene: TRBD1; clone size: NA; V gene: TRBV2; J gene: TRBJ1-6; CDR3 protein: CASSVRDRGSNSPLHF; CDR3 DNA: TGTGCCAGCAGTGTACGGGACAGGGGGAGTAATTCACCCCTCCACTTT
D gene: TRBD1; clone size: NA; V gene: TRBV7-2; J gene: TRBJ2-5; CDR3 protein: CASSPRQGRQETQYF; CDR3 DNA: TGTGCCAGCAGCCCTAGACAGGGGCGCCAAGAGACCCAGTACTTC
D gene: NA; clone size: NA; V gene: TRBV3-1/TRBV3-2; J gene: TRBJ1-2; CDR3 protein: CASSPLGPGYGYTF; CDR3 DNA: TGTGCCAGCAGCCCGCTGGGCCCGGGGTATGGCTACACCTTC
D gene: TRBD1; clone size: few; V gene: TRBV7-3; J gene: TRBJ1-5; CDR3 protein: CASTLSRDRCVSRNQPQHF; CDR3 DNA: TGTGCCAGCACCCTTAGTCGGGACAGGTGTGTGTCTCGTAATCAGCCCCAGCATTTT
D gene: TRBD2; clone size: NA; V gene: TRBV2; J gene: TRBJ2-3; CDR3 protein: CARNTGTSLFFSTDTQYF; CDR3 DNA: TGTGCCAGGAATACCGGGACTAGCTTATTCTTCAGCACAGATACGCAGTATTTT
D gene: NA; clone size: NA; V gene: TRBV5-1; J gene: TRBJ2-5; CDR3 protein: CASSPSGQGTETQYF; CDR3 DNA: TGCGCCAGCAGCCCCTCGGGCCAGGGAACCGAGACCCAGTACTTC
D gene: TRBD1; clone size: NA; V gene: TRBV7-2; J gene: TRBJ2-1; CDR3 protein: CASSLGLGTGGIEQFF; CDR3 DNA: TGTGCCAGCAGCTTAGGTCTCGGGACAGGGGGCATTGAGCAGTTCTTC
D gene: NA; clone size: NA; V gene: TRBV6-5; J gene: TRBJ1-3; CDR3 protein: CASRNTGGNTIYF; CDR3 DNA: TGTGCCAGCAGGAATACGGGGGGAAACACCATATATTTT
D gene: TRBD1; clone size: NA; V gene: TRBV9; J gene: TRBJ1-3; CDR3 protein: CASSEQQGARTGNTIYF; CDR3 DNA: TGTGCCAGCAGCGAACAGCAGGGGGCAAGGACTGGAAACACCATATATTTT
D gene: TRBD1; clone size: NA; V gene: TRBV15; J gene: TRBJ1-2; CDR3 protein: CATSRGQGENGGYTF; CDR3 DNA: TGTGCCACCAGCAGAGGGCAGGGGGAGAACGGTGGCTACACCTTC
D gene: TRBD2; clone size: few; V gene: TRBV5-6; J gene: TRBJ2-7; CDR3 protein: CASSTPGRDEQYF; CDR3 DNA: TGTGCCAGCAGCACCCCAGGGAGGGACGAGCAGTACTTC
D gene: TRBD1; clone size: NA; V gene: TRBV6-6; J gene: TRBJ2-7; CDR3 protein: CASRMGQAYEQYF; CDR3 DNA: TGTGCCAGCAGGATGGGACAGGCTTACGAGCAGTACTTC
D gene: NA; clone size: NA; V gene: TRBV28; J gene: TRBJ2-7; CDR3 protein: CASSRVGSADEQYF; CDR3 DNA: TGTGCCAGCAGCCGTGTTGGTAGCGCGGACGAGCAGTACTTC
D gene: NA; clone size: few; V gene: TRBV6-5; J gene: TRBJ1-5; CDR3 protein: CASSPFLYSNQPQHF; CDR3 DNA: TGTGCCAGCAGTCCCTTCCTGTATAGCAATCAGCCCCAGCATTTT
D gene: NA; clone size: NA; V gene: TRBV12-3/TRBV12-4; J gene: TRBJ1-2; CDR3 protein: CASSFYSYGYTF; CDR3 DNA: TGTGCCAGCAGTTTCTACAGCTATGGCTACACCTTC
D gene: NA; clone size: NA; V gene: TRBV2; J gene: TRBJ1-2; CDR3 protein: CASSQGRRQGYTF; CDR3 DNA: TGTGCCAGCAGCCAGGGCCGCCGGCAAGGCTACACCTTC
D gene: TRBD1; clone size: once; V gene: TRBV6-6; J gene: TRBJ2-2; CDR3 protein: CASSGTGRRTGELFF; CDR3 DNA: TGTGCCAGCAGTGGGACAGGGAGGAGGACCGGGGAGCTATTTTTT
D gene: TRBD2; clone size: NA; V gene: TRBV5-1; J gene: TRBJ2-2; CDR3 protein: CASSLRLAGGTGELFF; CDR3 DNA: TGCGCCAGCAGCTTGAGGCTAGCGGGAGGTACCGGGGAGCTGTTTTTT
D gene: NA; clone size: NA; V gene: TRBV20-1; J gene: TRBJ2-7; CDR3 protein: CSARQGGEQYF; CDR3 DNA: TGCAGTGCTCGCCAAGGGGGCGAGCAGTACTTC
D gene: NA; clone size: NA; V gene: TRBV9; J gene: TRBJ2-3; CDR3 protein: CASSEGGWADTQYF; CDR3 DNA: TGTGCCAGCAGCGAGGGAGGTTGGGCAGATACGCAGTATTTT
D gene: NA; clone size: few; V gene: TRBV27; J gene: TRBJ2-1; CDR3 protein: CASSPPDGLSYNEQFF; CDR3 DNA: TGTGCCAGCAGTCCACCGGACGGACTCTCCTACAATGAGCAGTTCTTC
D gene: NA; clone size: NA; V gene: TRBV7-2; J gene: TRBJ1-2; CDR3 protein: CASSGKDTWDYGYTF; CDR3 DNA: TGTGCCAGCAGCGGAAAGGACACGTGGGACTATGGCTACACCTTC
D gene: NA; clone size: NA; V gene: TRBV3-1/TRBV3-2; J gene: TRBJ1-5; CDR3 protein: CASSLYNQPQHF; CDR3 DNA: TGTGCCAGCAGCCTTTACAATCAGCCCCAGCATTTT
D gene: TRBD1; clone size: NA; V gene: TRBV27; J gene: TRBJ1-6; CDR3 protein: CASSPPGQGFNSPLHF; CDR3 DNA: TGTGCCAGCAGTCCCCCGGGACAGGGTTTCAATTCACCCCTCCACTTT
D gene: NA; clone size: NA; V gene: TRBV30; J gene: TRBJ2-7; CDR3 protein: CAWSRQFYEQYF; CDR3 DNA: TGTGCCTGGAGTAGACAATTTTACGAGCAGTACTTC
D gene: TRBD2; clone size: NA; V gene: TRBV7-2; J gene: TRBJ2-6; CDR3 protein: CASSISGGTAGANVLTF; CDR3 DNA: TGTGCCAGCAGCATTAGCGGGGGAACAGCTGGGGCCAACGTCCTGACTTTC